This T cell receptor beta chain was sequenced during a study of blood T cell repertoires in COVID-19. Across the study: Specimens from acute and convalescent COVID-19 originated in the United States, Italy and Spain.

The repertoire was sequenced with immunoSEQ multiplex PCR; TCRdb's copy has only in-frame clones and lacks some. Here the sample spans about 330,000 clones, 80% to 90% being singletons. Trimming pared 7 bases from V and 1 base from J, leaving 4 bases between. CDR3 size: 12 residues. Per the germline V gene, CDR1 is SNHLY and CDR2 is FYNNEI. This study enrolled people aged 18 to 89 from around 25 US geographic areas. Clinical histories supplied by participants themselves formed the basis of cohort assignment. Recovered Cohort 3 donors showed two negative PCRs, clearance, or symptom resolution. The rearrangement uses TRBV2 and TRBJ2-2; no clear D. The source of this sequence is a woman younger than 30 who had recovered from COVID-19. The source material was PBMCs or T cells enriched from blood (not recorded which). The CDR3 DNA follows: TGTGCCAGCATATGGAACACCGGGGAGCTGTTTTTT. Translated: CASIWNTGELFF.